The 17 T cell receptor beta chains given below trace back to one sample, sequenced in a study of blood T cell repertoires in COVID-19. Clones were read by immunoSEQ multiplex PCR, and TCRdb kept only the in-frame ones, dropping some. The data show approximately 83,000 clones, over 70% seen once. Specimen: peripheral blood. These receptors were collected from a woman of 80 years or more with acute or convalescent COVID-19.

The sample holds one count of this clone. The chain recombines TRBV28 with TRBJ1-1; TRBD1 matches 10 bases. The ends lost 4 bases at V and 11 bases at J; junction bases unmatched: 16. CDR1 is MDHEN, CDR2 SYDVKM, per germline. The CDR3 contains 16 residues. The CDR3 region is CASSSTTGQGQVRAFF. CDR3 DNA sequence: TGTGCCAGCAGTTCCACGACGGGACAGGGGCAAGTTAGGGCTTTCTTT.

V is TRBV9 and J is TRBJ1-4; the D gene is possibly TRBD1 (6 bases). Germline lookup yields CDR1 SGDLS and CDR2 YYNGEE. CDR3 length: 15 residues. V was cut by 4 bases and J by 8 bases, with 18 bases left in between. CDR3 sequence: CASSYFGQSREKLFF. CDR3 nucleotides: TGTGCCAGCAGCTATTTCGGACAGTCGAGAGAAAAACTGTTTTTT.

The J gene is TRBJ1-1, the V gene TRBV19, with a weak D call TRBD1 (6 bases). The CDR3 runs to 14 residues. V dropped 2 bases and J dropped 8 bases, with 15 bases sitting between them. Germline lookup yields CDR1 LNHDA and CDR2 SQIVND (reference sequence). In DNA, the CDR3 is TGTGCCAGTAGTATACTGGGGGGGCAATCCGAAGCTTTCTTT. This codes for CASSILGGQSEAFF. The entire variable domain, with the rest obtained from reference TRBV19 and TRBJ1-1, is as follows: DGGITQSPKYLFRKEGQNVTLSCEQNLNHDAMYWYRQDPGQGLRLIYYSQIVNDFQKGDIAEGYSVSREKKESFPLTVTSAQKNPTAFYLCASSILGGQSEAFFGQGTRLTVV.

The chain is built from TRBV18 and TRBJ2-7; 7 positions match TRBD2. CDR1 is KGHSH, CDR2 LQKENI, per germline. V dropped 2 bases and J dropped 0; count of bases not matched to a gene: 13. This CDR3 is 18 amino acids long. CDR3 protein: CASSPAIRLSGGSYEQYF. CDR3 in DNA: TGTGCCAGCTCACCAGCGATTCGTCTATCGGGGGGCTCCTACGAGCAGTACTTC. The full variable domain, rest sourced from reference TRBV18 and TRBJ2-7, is NAGVMQNPRHLVRRRGQEARLRCSPMKGHSHVYWYRQLPEEGLKFMVYLQKENIIDESGMPKERFSAEFPKEGPSILRIQQVVRGDSAAYFCASSPAIRLSGGSYEQYFGPGTRLTVT.

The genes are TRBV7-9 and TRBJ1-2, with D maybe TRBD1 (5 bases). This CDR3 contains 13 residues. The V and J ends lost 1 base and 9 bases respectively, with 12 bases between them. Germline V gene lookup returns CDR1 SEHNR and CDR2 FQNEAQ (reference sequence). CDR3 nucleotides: TGTGCCAGCAGCTTAGGGGGGGTTAGGAGCTACACCTTC. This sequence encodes CASSLGGVRSYTF.

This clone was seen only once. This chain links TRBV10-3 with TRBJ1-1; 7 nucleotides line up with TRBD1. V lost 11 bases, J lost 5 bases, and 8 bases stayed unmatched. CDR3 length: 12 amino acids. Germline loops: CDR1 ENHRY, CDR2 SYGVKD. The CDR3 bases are TGTGCCTCCGAGTCAGGGGGGACTGAAGCTTTCTTT. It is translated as CASESGGTEAFF.

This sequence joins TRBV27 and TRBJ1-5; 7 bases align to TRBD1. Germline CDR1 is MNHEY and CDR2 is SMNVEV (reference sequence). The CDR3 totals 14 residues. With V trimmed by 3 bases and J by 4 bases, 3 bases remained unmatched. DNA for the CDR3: TGTGCCAGCAGTTTTAGGGGGCAGAATCAGCCCCAGCATTTT. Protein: CASSFRGQNQPQHF.

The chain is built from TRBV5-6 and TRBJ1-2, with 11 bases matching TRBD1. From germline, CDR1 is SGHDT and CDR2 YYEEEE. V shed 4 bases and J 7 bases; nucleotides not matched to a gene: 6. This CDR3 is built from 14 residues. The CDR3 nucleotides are TGTGCCAGCAGCCCGAGGACAGGGGGCGGTGGCTACACCTTC. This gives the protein CASSPRTGGGGYTF.

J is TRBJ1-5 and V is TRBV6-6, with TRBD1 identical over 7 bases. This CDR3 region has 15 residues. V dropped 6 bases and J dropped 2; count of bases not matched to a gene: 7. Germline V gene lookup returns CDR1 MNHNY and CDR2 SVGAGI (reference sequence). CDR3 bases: TGTGCCAGCAGCCAGGGGGGTAATCGCAATCAGCCCCAGCATTTT. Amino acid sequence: CASSQGGNRNQPQHF.

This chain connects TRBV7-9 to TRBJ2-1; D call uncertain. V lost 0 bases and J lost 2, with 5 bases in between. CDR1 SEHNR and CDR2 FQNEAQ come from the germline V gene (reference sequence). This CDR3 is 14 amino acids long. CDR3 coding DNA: TGTGCCAGCAGCTTAGCGGGCCCCTACAATGAGCAGTTCTTC. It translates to CASSLAGPYNEQFF.

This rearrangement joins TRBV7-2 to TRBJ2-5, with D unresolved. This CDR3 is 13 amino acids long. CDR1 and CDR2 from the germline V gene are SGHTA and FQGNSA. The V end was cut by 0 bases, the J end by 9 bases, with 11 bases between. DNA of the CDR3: TGTGCCAGCAGCTTAGCTTTACGGTTTGCCCAGTACTTC. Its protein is CASSLALRFAQYF.

The CDR3 DNA reads TGTGCCTGGAGGTCGGGGCAAAGGGGGAATCAGCCCCAGCATTTT. This codes for CAWRSGQRGNQPQHF. The V call is TRBV30, the J call TRBJ1-5, with D tentatively TRBD1 (6 bases). Germline V gene data show CDR1 as GTSNPN and CDR2 as SVGIG (reference sequence). The CDR3 totals 15 residues. Trimming pared 3 bases from V and 4 bases from J, leaving 16 bases between.

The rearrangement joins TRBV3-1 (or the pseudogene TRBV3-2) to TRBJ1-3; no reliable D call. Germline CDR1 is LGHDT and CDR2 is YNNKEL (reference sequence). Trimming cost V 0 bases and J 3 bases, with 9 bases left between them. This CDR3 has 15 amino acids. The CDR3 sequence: CASSQDLVVGNTIYF. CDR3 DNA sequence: TGTGCCAGCAGCCAAGATTTAGTGGTTGGAAACACCATATATTTT.

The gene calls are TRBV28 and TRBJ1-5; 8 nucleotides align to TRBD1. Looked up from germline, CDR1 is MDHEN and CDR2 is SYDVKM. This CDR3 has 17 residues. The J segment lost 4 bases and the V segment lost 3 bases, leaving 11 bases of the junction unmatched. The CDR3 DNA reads TGTGCCAGCAGTTTCCCCACTGACAGGGGTGGGAATCAGCCCCAGCATTTT. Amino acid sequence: CASSFPTDRGGNQPQHF.

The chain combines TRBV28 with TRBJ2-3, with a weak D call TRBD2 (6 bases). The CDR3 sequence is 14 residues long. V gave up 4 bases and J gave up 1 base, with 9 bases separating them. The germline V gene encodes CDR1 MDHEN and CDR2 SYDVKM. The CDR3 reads CASSSGGGTDTQYF. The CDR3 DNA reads TGTGCCAGCAGTTCGGGCGGGGGCACAGATACGCAGTATTTT.

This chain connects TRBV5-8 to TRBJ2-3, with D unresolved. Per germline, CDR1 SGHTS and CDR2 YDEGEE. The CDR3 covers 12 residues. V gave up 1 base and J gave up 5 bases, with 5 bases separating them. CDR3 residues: CASSLRVDTQYF. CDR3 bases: TGTGCCAGCAGCTTGCGAGTAGATACGCAGTATTTT.

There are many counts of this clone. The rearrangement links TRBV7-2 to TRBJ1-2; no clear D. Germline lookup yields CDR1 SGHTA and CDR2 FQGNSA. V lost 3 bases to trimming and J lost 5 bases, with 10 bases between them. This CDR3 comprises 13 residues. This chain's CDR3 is CASSLFSEYGYTF. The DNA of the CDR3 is TGTGCCAGCAGCTTGTTTTCCGAGTATGGCTACACCTTC.